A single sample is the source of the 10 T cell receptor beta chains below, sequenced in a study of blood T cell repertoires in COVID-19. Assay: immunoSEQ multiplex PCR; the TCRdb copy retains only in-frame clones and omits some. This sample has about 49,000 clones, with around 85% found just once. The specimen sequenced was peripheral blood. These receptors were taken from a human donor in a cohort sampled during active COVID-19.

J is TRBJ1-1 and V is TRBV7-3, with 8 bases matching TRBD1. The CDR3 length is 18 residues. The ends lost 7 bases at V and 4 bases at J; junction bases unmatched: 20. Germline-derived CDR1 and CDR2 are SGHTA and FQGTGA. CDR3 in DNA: TGTGCCAGCAACCAGACAGGGGAAAGGGGCGTGCGTGGCACTGAAGCTTTCTTT. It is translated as CASNQTGERGVRGTEAFF. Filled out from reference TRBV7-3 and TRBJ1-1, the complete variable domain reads GAGVSQTPSNKVTEKGKYVELRCDPISGHTALYWYRQSLGQGPEFLIYFQGTGAADDSGLPNDRFFAVRPEGSVSTLKIQRTERGDSAVYLCASNQTGERGVRGTEAFFGQGTRLTVV.

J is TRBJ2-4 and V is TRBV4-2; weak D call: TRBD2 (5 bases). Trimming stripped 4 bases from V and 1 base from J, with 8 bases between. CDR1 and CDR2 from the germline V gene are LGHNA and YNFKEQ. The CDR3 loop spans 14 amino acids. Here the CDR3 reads CASSPSGAKNIQYF. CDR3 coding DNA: TGTGCCAGCAGCCCTTCGGGGGCCAAAAACATTCAGTACTTC.

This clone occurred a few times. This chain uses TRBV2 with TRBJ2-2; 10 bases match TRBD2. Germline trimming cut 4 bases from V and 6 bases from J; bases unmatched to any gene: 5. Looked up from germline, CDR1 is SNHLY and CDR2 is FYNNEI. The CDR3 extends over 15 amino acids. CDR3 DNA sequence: TGTGCCAGCAGTGTCCTAGCGGGAGTTGCCGGGGAGCTGTTTTTT. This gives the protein CASSVLAGVAGELFF.

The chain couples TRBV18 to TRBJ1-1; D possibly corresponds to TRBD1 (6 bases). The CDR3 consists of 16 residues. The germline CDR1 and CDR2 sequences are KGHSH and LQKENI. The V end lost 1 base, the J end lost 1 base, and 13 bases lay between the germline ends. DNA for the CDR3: TGTGCCAGCTCACCACTAGGGGGACCGACGAACACTGAAGCTTTCTTT. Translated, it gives CASSPLGGPTNTEAFF.

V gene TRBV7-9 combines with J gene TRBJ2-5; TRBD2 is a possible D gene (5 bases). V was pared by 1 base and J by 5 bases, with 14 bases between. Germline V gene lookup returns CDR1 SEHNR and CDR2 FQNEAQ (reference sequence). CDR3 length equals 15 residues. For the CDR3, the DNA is TGTGCCAGCAGCTTAGGAGGGTCCGACCGGGAGACCCAGTACTTC. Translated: CASSLGGSDRETQYF.

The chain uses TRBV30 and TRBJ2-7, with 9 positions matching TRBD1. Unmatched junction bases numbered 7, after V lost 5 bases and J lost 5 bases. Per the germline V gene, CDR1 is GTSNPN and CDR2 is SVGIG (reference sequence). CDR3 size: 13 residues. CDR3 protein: CAWGRTGVNEQYF. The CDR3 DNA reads TGTGCCTGGGGGAGGACAGGGGTAAACGAGCAGTACTTC.

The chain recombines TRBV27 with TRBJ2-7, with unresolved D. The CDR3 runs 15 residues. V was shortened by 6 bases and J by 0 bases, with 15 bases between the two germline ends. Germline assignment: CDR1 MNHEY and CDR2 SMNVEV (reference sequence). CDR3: CASSLVRRSSYEQYF. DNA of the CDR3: TGTGCCAGCAGCCTCGTCCGAAGGAGCTCCTACGAGCAGTACTTC.

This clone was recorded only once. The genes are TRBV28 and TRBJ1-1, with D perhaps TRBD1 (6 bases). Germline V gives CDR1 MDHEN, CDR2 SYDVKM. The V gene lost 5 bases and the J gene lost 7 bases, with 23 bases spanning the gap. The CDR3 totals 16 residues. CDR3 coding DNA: TGTGCCAGCAGTCACCACGGGGCGAGCAGGGGTGGTGAAGCTTTCTTT. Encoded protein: CASSHHGASRGGEAFF. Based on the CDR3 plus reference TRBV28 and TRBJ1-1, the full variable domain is DVKVTQSSRYLVKRTGEKVFLECVQDMDHENMFWYRQDPGLGLRLIYFSYDVKMKEKGDIPEGYSVSREKKERFSLILESASTNQTSMYLCASSHHGASRGGEAFFGQGTRLTVV.

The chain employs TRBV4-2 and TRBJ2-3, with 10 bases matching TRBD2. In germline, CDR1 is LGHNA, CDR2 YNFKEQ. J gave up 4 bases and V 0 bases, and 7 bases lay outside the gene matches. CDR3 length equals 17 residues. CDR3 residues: CASSQEYLAGVPDTQYF. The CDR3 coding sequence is TGTGCCAGCAGCCAAGAATATCTAGCGGGAGTCCCAGATACGCAGTATTTT.

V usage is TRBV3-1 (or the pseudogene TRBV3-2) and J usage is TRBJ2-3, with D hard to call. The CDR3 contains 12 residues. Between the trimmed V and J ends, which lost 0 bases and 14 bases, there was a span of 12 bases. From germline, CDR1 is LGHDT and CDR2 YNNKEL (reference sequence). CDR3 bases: TGTGCCAGCAGCCAAGATACCAGATTCTGGTATTTT. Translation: CASSQDTRFWYF.